This T cell receptor beta chain was captured by sequencing in a study of OX40 agonist ivuxolimab in advanced cancers. Findings of the study overall: CD4+ and CD8+ blood T cells expanded clonally by week 6 at 0.1 to 3.0 mg/kg.

Losses at the gene ends were 4 bases for V and 2 bases for J; bases not matched to a gene: 3. The CDR3 is made up of 14 amino acids. Germline CDR1 and CDR2: MNHEY and SVGAGI. The table came from immunoSEQ multiplex PCR; TCRdb's copy has only in-frame clones and leaves some out. The table shows 65,000 to 95,000 clones, with roughly 91% occurring only once. As regards this clone: Its target is not known.

Sequenced material: CD4+ or CD8+ T cells sorted from blood, taken in a trial of the OX40 agonist ivuxolimab. The chain links TRBV6-5 to TRBJ2-5, with 8 bases aligning to TRBD1. This receptor was identified in an adult with an advanced solid tumor such as melanoma, head and neck, liver or kidney cancer. CDR3 nucleotides: TGTGCCAGCAGTTCTAGGACAGGGCAAGAGACCCAGTACTTC. Its translation: CASSSRTGQETQYF.